This T cell receptor (beta chain) was retrieved from a study of blood T cell repertoires in COVID-19. Study information: Sites in the United States, Italy and Spain provided acute and convalescent COVID-19 samples. T cells, B-cell-depleted T cells, or PBMCs provided the cDNA or gDNA that served as material.

This CDR3 spans 15 amino acids. Germline-derived CDR1 and CDR2 are SGHRS and YFSETQ. V shed 7 bases and J 4 bases; nucleotides not matched to a gene: 10. Authors' data handling: Counts of nucleated cells, estimated from reference gene primer amplification, were obtained. Using immunoSEQ multiplex PCR, the repertoire was profiled, and TCRdb retains in-frame clones only, with some absent. Clone size and the V and J calls come from that table; the DNA yielded D and trimming. The sample consists of around 100,000 clones, 82% of them appearing once. The sequenced sample consisted of peripheral blood. The clonotype was recovered from a man in his 70s with acute or convalescent COVID-19. V and J are TRBV5-1 and TRBJ2-5, with TRBD2 matching over 10 bases. The CDR3 region is CASSSGRAGGETQYF. CDR3 in DNA: TGCGCCAGCTCGAGCGGGAGGGCCGGTGGAGAGACCCAGTACTTC. The full variable domain, with the rest looked up from reference TRBV5-1 and TRBJ2-5, is KAGVTQTPRYLIKTRGQQVTLSCSPISGHRSVSWYQQTPGQGLQFLFEYFSETQRNKGNFPGRFSGRQFSNSRSEMNVSTLELGDSALYLCASSSGRAGGETQYFGPGTRLLVL.